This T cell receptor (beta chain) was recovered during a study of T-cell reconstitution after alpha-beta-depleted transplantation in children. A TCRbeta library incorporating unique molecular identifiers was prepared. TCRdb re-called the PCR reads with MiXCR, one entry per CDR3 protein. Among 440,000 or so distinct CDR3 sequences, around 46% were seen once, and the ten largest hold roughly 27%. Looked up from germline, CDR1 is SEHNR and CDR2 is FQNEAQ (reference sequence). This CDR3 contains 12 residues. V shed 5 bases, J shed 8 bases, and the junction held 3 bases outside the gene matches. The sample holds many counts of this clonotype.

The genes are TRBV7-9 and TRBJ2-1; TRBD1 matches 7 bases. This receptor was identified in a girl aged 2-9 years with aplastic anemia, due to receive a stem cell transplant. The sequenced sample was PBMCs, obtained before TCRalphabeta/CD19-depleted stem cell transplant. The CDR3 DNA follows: TGTGCCAGCAGCCGACAGGGACATGAGCAGTTCTTC. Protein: CASSRQGHEQFF. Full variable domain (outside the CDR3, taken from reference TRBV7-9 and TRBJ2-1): DTGVSQNPRHKITKRGQNVTFRCDPISEHNRLYWYRQTLGQGPEFLTYFQNEAQLEKSRLLSDRFSAERPKGSFSTLEIQRTEQGDSAMYLCASSRQGHEQFFGPGTRLTVL.